These T cell receptor beta chains were read from a single sample in a study of sequential checkpoint blockade in melanoma. TCRdb's table, derived via immunoSEQ multiplex PCR, lists solely in-frame clones and lacks some. Of over 20,000 clones in the sample, around 85% were seen once. Sequenced material: CD8+ T cells sorted from blood (inferred from file names), taken from a patient given nivolumab and ipilimumab in sequence. The receptors derive from a human donor with melanoma. The CDR3 runs from the conserved cysteine through the conserved F or W. Each record gives: D gene, J gene, V gene, clone size, CDR3 protein, CDR3 DNA. A D gene is named only where the DNA matches it firmly. Only some rows state a clone size, as once, few, many or a class for expanded clones.

.	TRBJ2-7	TRBV27	.	CASSLSGLFYEQYF	TGTGCCAGCAGTTTATCGGGACTCTTCTACGAGCAGTACTTC
TRBD2	TRBJ2-7	TRBV6-1	.	CASSAPGLVSYEQYF	TGTGCCAGCAGTGCACCGGGACTAGTCTCCTACGAGCAGTACTTC
.	TRBJ2-2	TRBV10-3	.	CAIRRDTGELFF	TGTGCCATCAGACGCGACACCGGGGAGCTGTTTTTT
TRBD1	TRBJ2-3	TRBV6-5	.	CASSYGTADTQYF	TGTGCCAGCAGTTACGGGACAGCAGATACGCAGTATTTT
.	TRBJ1-2	TRBV29-1	.	CSVDMRPRLYGYTF	TGCAGCGTTGATATGCGGCCCAGATTGTATGGCTACACCTTC
TRBD2	TRBJ2-3	TRBV19	.	CASSSLAGDVTDTQYF	TGTGCCAGTAGTTCACTAGCGGGAGATGTGACAGATACGCAGTATTTT
.	TRBJ2-7	TRBV11-2	.	CASSPLLLYEQYF	TGTGCCAGCAGCCCGCTCCTCCTATACGAGCAGTACTTC
.	TRBJ2-7	TRBV18	.	CASSLSAYEQYF	TGTGCCAGCTCACTCTCTGCCTACGAGCAGTACTTC
.	TRBJ2-2	TRBV6-1	.	CASSERQVNTGELFF	TGTGCCAGCAGTGAGCGACAGGTGAACACCGGGGAGCTGTTTTTT
.	TRBJ1-2	TRBV28	few	CASSLKILLVPRDYGYTF	TGTGCCAGCAGTTTAAAGATACTACTGGTTCCCCGAGACTATGGCTACACCTTC
TRBD1	TRBJ1-5	TRBV19	.	CASMADRVGNQPQHF	TGTGCCAGTATGGCAGACAGGGTAGGCAATCAGCCCCAGCATTTT
.	TRBJ2-2	TRBV15	.	CATSLTENTGELFF	TGTGCCACCAGCTTAACTGAGAACACCGGGGAGCTGTTTTTT
TRBD2	TRBJ2-2	TRBV4-3	.	CASSQDGAVGGEAGELFF	TGCGCCAGCAGCCAAGATGGGGCAGTGGGGGGGGAGGCCGGGGAGCTGTTTTTT
.	TRBJ2-7	TRBV29-1	.	CSVEGGQGSYEQYF	TGCAGCGTTGAAGGGGGGCAGGGATCCTACGAGCAGTACTTC
.	TRBJ2-1	TRBV9	.	CASSVLQSKQFF	TGTGCCAGCAGCGTATTACAGTCCAAGCAGTTCTTC
TRBD2	TRBJ2-5	TRBV9	.	CASSVGSRGGLFWETQYF	TGTGCCAGCAGCGTAGGATCCCGGGGGGGGCTATTTTGGGAGACCCAGTACTTC
.	TRBJ1-1	TRBV4-1	once	CASSPDSRGRAFF	TGCGCCAGCAGCCCAGATAGTCGGGGAAGGGCTTTCTTT
.	TRBJ2-3	TRBV10-1	.	CASSEGLPPYTQYF	TGCGCCAGCAGTGAGGGACTACCCCCATATACGCAGTATTTT
.	TRBJ2-6	TRBV4-2	few	CASSLPGTSGANVLTF	TGTGCCAGCAGCCTTCCGGGGACATCTGGGGCCAACGTCCTGACTTTC
TRBD1	TRBJ2-7	TRBV27	.	CASSLGQAYYEQYF	TGTGCCAGCAGCCTTGGACAGGCTTACTACGAGCAGTACTTC
.	TRBJ2-3	TRBV2	.	CASRGLGEAGTDTQYF	TGTGCCAGCAGGGGCCTAGGGGAGGCTGGCACAGATACGCAGTATTTT
.	TRBJ2-2	TRBV4-3	.	CASSRDILGSTGELFF	TGCGCCAGCAGCCGAGATATCCTAGGCAGCACCGGGGAGCTGTTTTTT
TRBD1	TRBJ2-1	TRBV7-6	.	CASSFRDRVLNEQFF	TGTGCCAGCAGCTTTAGGGACAGGGTGTTAAATGAGCAGTTCTTC
.	TRBJ1-2	TRBV19	.	CASSIGANGYTF	TGTGCCAGTAGTATAGGAGCGAATGGCTACACCTTC
.	TRBJ2-7	TRBV7-9	few	CASSLGGLEYEQYF	TGTGCCAGCAGCTTAGGTGGACTGGAGTACGAGCAGTACTTC
TRBD1	TRBJ2-4	TRBV2	.	CASSRPGLGQGKNIQYF	TGTGCCAGCAGTCGCCCCGGTTTAGGACAGGGAAAAAACATTCAGTACTTC
TRBD2	TRBJ2-1	TRBV4-3	.	CASSQDVGGAHNEQFF	TGCGCCAGCAGCCAAGACGTCGGGGGGGCCCACAATGAGCAGTTCTTC
.	TRBJ2-5	TRBV6-5	.	CATTRHSGEQYF	TGTGCCACCACCAGGCATTCGGGAGAGCAGTACTTC
TRBD1	TRBJ2-7	TRBV7-2	.	CASSLAGGQGAYEQYF	TGTGCCAGCAGCTTAGCGGGTGGACAGGGGGCCTACGAGCAGTACTTC
TRBD1	TRBJ1-4	TRBV28	.	CASSSMTGEGTNEKLFF	TGTGCCAGCAGTTCAATGACAGGGGAGGGAACTAATGAAAAACTGTTTTTT
.	TRBJ2-1	TRBV6-6	.	CASRLKREVNEQFF	TGTGCCAGCAGGCTAAAGCGAGAGGTGAATGAGCAGTTCTTC
TRBD2	TRBJ2-5	TRBV27	.	CASSRGTSGGRLQETQYF	TGTGCCAGCAGCCGTGGGACTAGCGGGGGGAGACTCCAAGAGACCCAGTACTTC
TRBD2	TRBJ2-7	TRBV13	.	CASSFAGVGLYEQYF	TGTGCCAGCAGCTTTGCGGGAGTTGGCCTATACGAGCAGTACTTC
.	TRBJ2-1	TRBV7-8	.	CASTRGQPYNEQFF	TGTGCCAGCACAAGAGGCCAGCCGTACAATGAGCAGTTCTTC
.	TRBJ1-1	TRBV11-2	few	CASSFTDSGHTEAFF	TGTGCCAGCAGCTTCACCGACTCAGGGCACACTGAAGCTTTCTTT
.	TRBJ1-1	TRBV7-8	.	CASTWGEGFEAFF	TGTGCCAGCACCTGGGGGGAGGGATTTGAAGCTTTCTTT
TRBD1	TRBJ2-1	TRBV18	.	CASSPQGASYNEQFF	TGTGCCAGCTCACCTCAGGGGGCCTCCTACAATGAGCAGTTCTTC
TRBD2	TRBJ2-7	TRBV9	.	CASSEGLAGATYEQYF	TGTGCCAGCAGCGAGGGACTAGCGGGGGCAACCTACGAGCAGTACTTC
TRBD2	TRBJ2-1	TRBV4-3	.	CASSQDGGVLANEQFF	TGCGCCAGCAGCCAAGATGGGGGGGTACTTGCCAATGAGCAGTTCTTC
TRBD1	TRBJ2-7	TRBV9	.	CASSPLPGQGAWEQYF	TGTGCCAGCAGCCCTCTTCCGGGACAGGGTGCCTGGGAGCAGTACTTC
.	TRBJ1-5	TRBV29-1	.	CSAVGGDSNQPQHF	TGCAGCGCGGTCGGGGGGGATAGCAATCAGCCCCAGCATTTT
TRBD1	TRBJ2-5	TRBV13	.	CASSPTGGIETQYF	TGTGCCAGCAGTCCAACAGGGGGCATTGAGACCCAGTACTTC
.	TRBJ2-7	TRBV19	once	CASSIRGLTYEQYF	TGTGCCAGTAGTATCCGGGGATTAACCTACGAGCAGTACTTC
.	TRBJ2-1	TRBV27	.	CASSLSFGTGNEQFF	TGTGCCAGCAGTTTATCTTTTGGCACGGGGAATGAGCAGTTCTTC
TRBD2	TRBJ2-7	TRBV7-9	.	CASTNGLAGVYEQYF	TGTGCCAGCACTAACGGGTTGGCGGGAGTCTACGAGCAGTACTTC
.	TRBJ1-1	TRBV10-1	.	CASSEFGGTEAFF	TGCGCCAGCAGTGAGTTCGGGGGAACTGAAGCTTTCTTT
.	TRBJ1-5	TRBV19	.	CASSFKGAWGSNQPQHF	TGTGCCAGTAGCTTCAAAGGGGCTTGGGGTAGCAATCAGCCCCAGCATTTT
TRBD2	TRBJ2-3	TRBV27	.	CASRLAGAADTQYF	TGTGCCAGCAGGCTAGCGGGAGCCGCAGATACGCAGTATTTT
.	TRBJ2-6	TRBV6-1	.	CASSGGVSGANVLTF	TGTGCCAGCAGCGGGGGTGTCTCTGGGGCCAACGTCCTGACTTTC
.	TRBJ2-2	TRBV4-3	.	CASSQEFRTRVLFF	TGCGCCAGCAGCCAAGAATTTCGGACAAGGGTGCTGTTTTTT
.	TRBJ2-5	TRBV5-4	.	CASSYWAHPKETQYF	TGTGCCAGCAGCTATTGGGCCCATCCAAAGGAGACCCAGTACTTC
TRBD2	TRBJ2-2	TRBV28	.	CASGSRLAGITGELFF	TGTGCCAGCGGGTCGCGGCTAGCGGGAATCACCGGGGAGCTGTTTTTT
.	TRBJ2-3	TRBV4-1	.	CASSQSGATDTQYF	TGCGCCAGCAGCCAATCAGGGGCCACAGATACGCAGTATTTT
TRBD1	TRBJ1-4	TRBV10-1	few	CASSDYVRDRGQNNEKLFF	TGCGCCAGCAGTGATTATGTACGGGACAGGGGTCAGAATAATGAAAAACTGTTTTTT
TRBD1	TRBJ2-3	TRBV4-3	.	CASSQVGTAITDTQYF	TGCGCCAGCAGCCAGGTGGGGACAGCGATCACAGATACGCAGTATTTT
TRBD2	TRBJ2-2	TRBV27	.	CASTQTPIAGVEHTGELFF	TGTGCCAGCACCCAAACCCCGATAGCGGGAGTGGAGCACACCGGGGAGCTGTTTTTT
TRBD1	TRBJ1-1	TRBV30	few	CAWSVTGGYTEAFF	TGTGCCTGGAGTGTCACAGGGGGCTACACTGAAGCTTTCTTT
.	TRBJ2-3	TRBV30	.	CAWSVQGPDTQYF	TGTGCCTGGAGTGTCCAGGGTCCAGATACGCAGTATTTT
.	TRBJ2-7	TRBV11-2	.	CASRSGQIPYEQYF	TGTGCCAGCAGGTCAGGACAGATTCCCTACGAGCAGTACTTC